The 19 T cell receptor beta chains listed next were all sequenced from one sample in a study of blood T cell repertoires in COVID-19 (dated by TCRdb to 2019 to 2021). Library method: the immunoSEQ multiplex PCR assay. The clones in this table, taken by TCRdb from immuneACCESS, are in-frame only. Not every clone is retained; where verified, under half of the shortfall comes from an unresolved V gene, and the cause of the rest is unknown. The sample profile shows 300,000 to 400,000 clones; roughly 90% of them were found once. The ten largest account for approximately 1% of the sample. The sequenced sample consisted of PBMCs or T cells enriched from blood (not recorded which). These receptors were collected from a woman aged 25 to 39 with acute COVID-19.

This sequence joins TRBV9 and TRBJ2-1; weak D call: TRBD2 (6 bases). Trimming stripped 0 bases from V and 4 bases from J, with 14 bases between. This CDR3 is 16 amino acids long. Germline-derived CDR1 and CDR2 are SGDLS and YYNGEE. CDR3 residues: CASSVEGASVYNEQFF. The CDR3 DNA is TGTGCCAGCAGCGTAGAAGGGGCTAGCGTATACAATGAGCAGTTCTTC.

This clone was counted a single time. The chain is built from TRBV29-1 and TRBJ1-2; the match to TRBD1 covers 8 bases. The CDR3 has 16 amino acids. With V trimmed by 5 bases and J by 10 bases, 21 bases remained unmatched. Germline CDR1 reads SQVTM; CDR2 reads ANQGSEA. The CDR3 here is CSVPRTGRGGETYYTF. The CDR3 nucleotides read TGCAGCGTTCCCAGGACAGGGCGGGGTGGAGAAACTTACTACACCTTC.

The chain recombines TRBV13 with TRBJ2-7; tentatively, D is TRBD1 (6 bases). Germline CDR1 reads PRHDT; CDR2 reads FYEKMQ (reference sequence). There are 15 residues in the CDR3. V lost 5 bases and J 1 base, leaving 15 bases between the germline ends. CDR3 sequence: CASSPKGDHSYEQYF. CDR3 nucleotides: TGTGCCAGCAGCCCAAAGGGGGACCATTCCTACGAGCAGTACTTC.

CDR3 sequence: CASSSTGQGPLHF. CDR3 nucleotide sequence: TGTGCCAGCAGCTCAACGGGACAGGGCCCCCTCCACTTT. The chain employs TRBV7-2 and TRBJ1-6; the match to TRBD1 covers 9 bases. V lost 4 bases to trimming and J lost 13 bases; unmatched junction nucleotides: 5. This CDR3 is 13 amino acids long. Per germline, CDR1 SGHTA and CDR2 FQGNSA.

This rearrangement joins TRBV24-1 to TRBJ2-6; 7 nucleotides match TRBD1. With V trimmed by 5 bases and J by 2 bases, 2 bases remained unmatched. Germline V CDR1 and CDR2: KGHDR, SFDVKD. The CDR3 runs 15 residues. CDR3: CATSGDRPGANVLTF. The CDR3 nucleotides read TGTGCCACCAGTGGGGACAGACCTGGGGCCAACGTCCTGACTTTC.

V is TRBV29-1 and J is TRBJ2-7; a weak D match, TRBD1 (5 bases). CDR3 length: 12 residues. Looked up from germline, CDR1 is SQVTM and CDR2 is ANQGSEA. V lost 4 bases, J lost 4 bases, and 11 bases lay in between. CDR3 sequence (DNA): TGCAGCGTTGTTCAGGGCGGTTACGAGCAGTACTTC. Translated, it gives CSVVQGGYEQYF.

V and J are TRBV27 and TRBJ2-2, with TRBD1 as a possible D gene (5 bases). The V end lost 5 bases, the J end lost 4 bases, and 11 bases lay between the germline ends. Germline V gene data show CDR1 as MNHEY and CDR2 as SMNVEV (reference sequence). CDR3 size: 14 residues. This CDR3 is CASSNRFPTGELFF. DNA of the CDR3: TGTGCCAGCAGTAACAGGTTTCCCACCGGGGAGCTGTTTTTT.

This clone was counted a single time. The chain employs TRBV7-3 and TRBJ2-2; D remains unclear. CDR1 and CDR2 (germline): SGHTA, FQGTGA. The CDR3 runs 14 residues. Trimming removed 5 bases at V and 2 bases at J, with 9 bases between. CDR3 DNA: TGTGCCAGCAGCGTACACCTTAACACCGGGGAGCTGTTTTTT. Protein product: CASSVHLNTGELFF. Complete variable domain (other parts from reference TRBV7-3 and TRBJ2-2): GAGVSQTPSNKVTEKGKYVELRCDPISGHTALYWYRQSLGQGPEFLIYFQGTGAADDSGLPNDRFFAVRPEGSVSTLKIQRTERGDSAVYLCASSVHLNTGELFFGEGSRLTVL.

V usage is TRBV7-3 and J usage is TRBJ2-3, with 13 bases lining up with TRBD2. This CDR3 is 15 amino acids long. V trimming: 5 bases; J trimming: 6 bases; junction bases outside the gene matches: 5. Germline CDR1 reads SGHTA; CDR2 reads FQGTGA. CDR3 residues: CASSRTSGGADTQYF. CDR3 DNA: TGTGCCAGCAGCCGCACTAGCGGGGGGGCGGATACGCAGTATTTT.

The chain uses TRBV11-2 and TRBJ1-2, with TRBD1 as a possible D gene (5 bases). The V end lost 0 bases, the J end lost 7 bases, and 9 bases lay between the germline ends. CDR1 SGHAT and CDR2 FQNNGV come from the germline V gene. The CDR3 has 13 amino acids. The CDR3 loop reads CASSLDRQGGYTF. CDR3 DNA: TGTGCCAGCAGCTTAGATCGGCAGGGTGGCTACACCTTC.

The chain uses TRBV6-2 or TRBV6-3 and TRBJ2-3; possibly TRBD1 for D (5 bases). The CDR3 runs 15 residues. Germline CDR1 reads MNHEY; CDR2 reads SVGEGT. Trimming removed 5 bases from V and 6 bases from J, with 18 bases in between. The CDR3 DNA follows: TGTGCCAGCAGTCAATTCAAGACCGCAGGGGATACGCAGTATTTT. Translated, it gives CASSQFKTAGDTQYF.

The rearrangement uses TRBV5-1 and TRBJ2-7; D remains unclear. Germline V gene data show CDR1 as SGHRS and CDR2 as YFSETQ. V was cut by 1 base and J by 0 bases, with 8 bases left in between. The CDR3 length is 14 residues. The CDR3 loop reads CASSLNSISYEQYF. The CDR3 coding sequence is TGCGCCAGCAGCTTGAACAGCATCTCCTACGAGCAGTACTTC.

This chain joins TRBV19 and TRBJ2-7; 9 nucleotides align to TRBD1. The germline gives CDR1 LNHDA, CDR2 SQIVND (reference sequence). The CDR3 has 16 amino acids. With 3 bases clipped from V and 3 bases from J, the junction kept 9 bases outside the gene matches. CDR3 nucleotides: TGTGCCAGTAGTATGGGTCCGGGACAGGGAGACTACGAGCAGTACTTC. Its translation: CASSMGPGQGDYEQYF.

This sequence joins TRBV7-3 and TRBJ2-7, with 12 bases fitting TRBD2. J lost 7 bases, V lost 5 bases, and 9 bases had no gene match. The CDR3 loop spans 15 amino acids. Germline loops: CDR1 SGHTA, CDR2 FQGTGA. The CDR3 loop is CASSPSSGGAREQYF. CDR3 bases: TGTGCCAGCAGCCCCTCTAGCGGGGGGGCCAGGGAGCAGTACTTC.

The rearrangement uses TRBV9 and TRBJ2-4, with 8 positions matching TRBD2. The CDR3 has 16 amino acids. Germline V CDR1 and CDR2: SGDLS, YYNGEE. Trimming removed 4 bases from V and 2 bases from J; junction bases left unmatched: 8. Here the CDR3 reads CASSPGGAVSKNIQYF. The CDR3 nucleotides read TGTGCCAGCAGCCCCGGGGGGGCCGTTTCCAAAAACATTCAGTACTTC. Complete variable domain (other parts from reference TRBV9 and TRBJ2-4): DSGVTQTPKHLITATGQRVTLRCSPRSGDLSVYWYQQSLDQGLQFLIQYYNGEERAKGNILERFSAQQFPDLHSELNLSSLELGDSALYFCASSPGGAVSKNIQYFGAGTRLSVL.

This clone occurred a few times. This sequence joins TRBV6-4 and TRBJ1-5; D gene unclear. Germline CDR1 and CDR2: MRHNA and SNTAGT. The CDR3 runs 13 residues. Trimming took 3 bases from V and 11 from J, leaving 14 bases between them. CDR3 coding DNA: TGTGCCAGCAGTGATATGGCAGGCATGGCCCAGCATTTT. This codes for CASSDMAGMAQHF.

J is TRBJ2-2 and V is TRBV24-1; 7 positions match TRBD1. The ends lost 4 bases at V and 7 bases at J; junction bases unmatched: 8. Germline V gives CDR1 KGHDR, CDR2 SFDVKD. This CDR3 has 15 amino acids. CDR3 in amino acids: CATSEPTGVSGELFF. The CDR3 DNA reads as TGTGCCACCAGTGAACCAACAGGGGTGAGCGGGGAGCTGTTTTTT.

V is TRBV11-3 and J is TRBJ2-2; TRBD2 might be the D (7 bases). The V and J ends lost 3 bases and 4 bases respectively, with 12 bases between them. This CDR3 comprises 15 residues. Germline V gene data show CDR1 as SGHNT and CDR2 as YENEEA. The CDR3, as DNA: TGTGCCAGCAGCTTCGGGGGGCGGGGCACCGGGGAGCTGTTTTTT. It yields the protein CASSFGGRGTGELFF.

The genes are TRBV6-5 and TRBJ2-2; 8 nucleotides agree with TRBD1. The V gene's germline CDR1 is MNHEY and CDR2 SVGAGI. J gave up 9 bases and V 5 bases, and 11 bases lay outside the gene matches. The CDR3 consists of 15 residues. The CDR3 sequence is CASSPQSTGGRELFF. The CDR3, as DNA: TGTGCCAGCAGTCCCCAGTCCACAGGGGGTAGGGAGCTGTTTTTT.